The rows below give T cell receptor beta chains drawn from one sample of a study of PD-1 blockade in classical Hodgkin lymphoma. Libraries were prepared by immunoSEQ multiplex PCR; TCRdb keeps only in-frame clonotypes and omits some of them. The sample includes almost 15,000 clones, around nine tenths seen only once; the top ten take about a fifth. Specimen: CD8+ T cells from blood, collected before the fourth cycle of nivolumab. These receptors all stem from a human donor with classical Hodgkin lymphoma. Each CDR3 is given with its conserved first and last residue. A D gene is named only where the DNA matches it firmly. Size is omitted from some rows. Given values are once, few, many or a class for expanded clones.

D gene: TRBD1; clone size: -; J gene: TRBJ2-2; V gene: TRBV28; CDR3 protein: CASSLRQGITGELFF; CDR3 DNA: TGTGCCAGCAGTTTACGACAGGGAATCACCGGGGAGCTGTTTTTT
D gene: -; clone size: -; J gene: TRBJ2-5; V gene: TRBV7-9; CDR3 protein: CASSLGLETQYF; CDR3 DNA: TGTGCCAGCAGCTTAGGACTAGAGACCCAGTACTTC
D gene: -; clone size: once; J gene: TRBJ2-1; V gene: TRBV27; CDR3 protein: CASSHGVGTSSYNEQFF; CDR3 DNA: TGTGCCAGCAGCCATGGAGTTGGGACGAGCTCCTACAATGAGCAGTTCTTC
D gene: TRBD1; clone size: -; J gene: TRBJ2-5; V gene: TRBV28; CDR3 protein: CASSSGGPGRETQYF; CDR3 DNA: TGTGCCAGCAGTTCAGGGGGCCCGGGGCGTGAGACCCAGTACTTC
D gene: -; clone size: -; J gene: TRBJ2-1; V gene: TRBV10-2; CDR3 protein: CASSPDNEQFF; CDR3 DNA: TGCGCCAGCAGCCCCGACAATGAGCAGTTCTTC
D gene: TRBD2; clone size: -; J gene: TRBJ2-1; V gene: TRBV5-4; CDR3 protein: CASSLAGLAPFNEQFF; CDR3 DNA: TGTGCCAGCAGCTTGGCGGGACTAGCCCCTTTTAATGAGCAGTTCTTC
D gene: -; clone size: -; J gene: TRBJ2-3; V gene: TRBV27; CDR3 protein: CASSPVTHTDTQYF; CDR3 DNA: TGTGCCAGCAGTCCGGTGACTCATACAGATACGCAGTATTTT
D gene: -; clone size: medium-sized; J gene: TRBJ1-1; V gene: TRBV25-1; CDR3 protein: CASTLSGEAFF; CDR3 DNA: TGTGCCAGCACTCTCAGCGGAGAAGCTTTCTTT
D gene: TRBD1; clone size: -; J gene: TRBJ2-5; V gene: TRBV6-1; CDR3 protein: CASSDDRVMTETQYF; CDR3 DNA: TGTGCCAGCAGTGATGACAGGGTCATGACAGAGACCCAGTACTTC
D gene: -; clone size: -; J gene: TRBJ2-1; V gene: TRBV7-9; CDR3 protein: CASSLVNNEQFF; CDR3 DNA: TGTGCCAGCAGCTTAGTGAATAATGAGCAGTTCTTC
D gene: TRBD1; clone size: -; J gene: TRBJ2-5; V gene: TRBV7-2; CDR3 protein: CASSSRGNQETQYF; CDR3 DNA: TGTGCCAGCAGCTCCAGGGGGAACCAAGAGACCCAGTACTTC
D gene: -; clone size: -; J gene: TRBJ1-1; V gene: TRBV11-2; CDR3 protein: CASSFRDVSFF; CDR3 DNA: TGTGCCAGCAGCTTCAGGGATGTGTCTTTCTTT
D gene: -; clone size: once; J gene: TRBJ2-7; V gene: TRBV28; CDR3 protein: CASSPQFKDYEQYF; CDR3 DNA: TGTGCCAGCAGTCCACAATTCAAAGACTACGAGCAGTACTTC
D gene: TRBD2; clone size: once; J gene: TRBJ2-7; V gene: TRBV7-8; CDR3 protein: CASRPRGGRTYEQYF; CDR3 DNA: TGTGCCAGCAGACCCCGGGGGGGGCGGACCTACGAGCAGTACTTC
D gene: TRBD2; clone size: -; J gene: TRBJ2-3; V gene: TRBV5-1; CDR3 protein: CASSLVPAGEGDTQYF; CDR3 DNA: TGCGCCAGCAGCTTGGTCCCAGCGGGGGAGGGAGATACGCAGTATTTT
D gene: TRBD1; clone size: -; J gene: TRBJ2-7; V gene: TRBV6-8; CDR3 protein: CASSYGQGGSYEQYF; CDR3 DNA: TGTGCCAGCAGTTATGGACAGGGCGGGTCCTACGAGCAGTACTTC
D gene: -; clone size: -; J gene: TRBJ2-7; V gene: TRBV6-1; CDR3 protein: CASSQGSYEQYF; CDR3 DNA: TGTGCCAGCAGCCAGGGATCCTACGAGCAGTACTTC
D gene: TRBD2; clone size: -; J gene: TRBJ2-7; V gene: TRBV5-1; CDR3 protein: CASSLASGTSYEQYF; CDR3 DNA: TGCGCCAGCAGCTTGGCGAGCGGGACCTCCTACGAGCAGTACTTC
D gene: TRBD1; clone size: once; J gene: TRBJ1-5; V gene: TRBV27; CDR3 protein: CASSLQGSGPQHF; CDR3 DNA: TGTGCCAGCAGCCTACAGGGGTCAGGGCCCCAGCATTTT
D gene: -; clone size: -; J gene: TRBJ2-1; V gene: TRBV28; CDR3 protein: CASRVSGGDEQFF; CDR3 DNA: TGTGCCAGCAGGGTTTCTGGGGGCGATGAGCAGTTCTTC
D gene: -; clone size: medium-sized; J gene: TRBJ2-4; V gene: TRBV7-9; CDR3 protein: CASSHEGVAKNIQYF; CDR3 DNA: TGTGCCAGCAGCCACGAGGGAGTAGCCAAAAACATTCAGTACTTC
D gene: TRBD1; clone size: once; J gene: TRBJ2-1; V gene: TRBV5-6; CDR3 protein: CASSFQGESYNEQFF; CDR3 DNA: TGTGCCAGCAGCTTTCAGGGGGAGTCCTACAATGAGCAGTTCTTC
D gene: -; clone size: once; J gene: TRBJ2-7; V gene: TRBV6-7; CDR3 protein: CASRQAGYEQYF; CDR3 DNA: TGTGCCAGCAGACAGGCGGGGTACGAGCAGTACTTC
D gene: -; clone size: -; J gene: TRBJ2-7; V gene: TRBV7-8; CDR3 protein: CASSPRDAISYEQYF; CDR3 DNA: TGTGCCAGCAGTCCTAGGGACGCCATCTCCTACGAGCAGTACTTC
D gene: TRBD2; clone size: -; J gene: TRBJ2-5; V gene: TRBV7-9; CDR3 protein: CASSPTSGGLSETQYF; CDR3 DNA: TGTGCCAGCAGTCCCACTAGCGGGGGGTTGTCAGAGACCCAGTACTTC
D gene: -; clone size: once; J gene: TRBJ2-2; V gene: TRBV7-6; CDR3 protein: CASSLGSNTGELFF; CDR3 DNA: TGTGCCAGCAGCTTAGGGTCAAACACCGGGGAGCTGTTTTTT
D gene: TRBD1; clone size: once; J gene: TRBJ2-7; V gene: TRBV11-2; CDR3 protein: CASSLGSGTEYEQYF; CDR3 DNA: TGTGCCAGCAGCTTAGGATCCGGGACAGAGTACGAGCAGTACTTC
D gene: -; clone size: -; J gene: TRBJ2-1; V gene: TRBV19; CDR3 protein: CASSMSVWESDNEQFF; CDR3 DNA: TGTGCCAGTAGTATGAGCGTGTGGGAATCAGACAATGAGCAGTTCTTC
D gene: -; clone size: -; J gene: TRBJ2-5; V gene: TRBV5-8; CDR3 protein: CASSMQGKVVETQYF; CDR3 DNA: TGTGCCAGCAGCATGCAGGGGAAGGTGGTTGAGACCCAGTACTTC
D gene: -; clone size: few; J gene: TRBJ1-1; V gene: TRBV27; CDR3 protein: CASSTGVLNTEAFF; CDR3 DNA: TGTGCCAGCAGTACAGGCGTCCTAAACACTGAAGCTTTCTTT
D gene: TRBD1; clone size: -; J gene: TRBJ2-5; V gene: TRBV29-1; CDR3 protein: CSVWTGGKETQYF; CDR3 DNA: TGCAGCGTTTGGACAGGGGGTAAAGAGACCCAGTACTTC
D gene: -; clone size: -; J gene: TRBJ2-7; V gene: TRBV5-6; CDR3 protein: CASSENRARRFYEQYF; CDR3 DNA: TGTGCCAGCAGCGAGAACAGGGCCAGACGATTCTACGAGCAGTACTTC
D gene: -; clone size: -; J gene: TRBJ2-5; V gene: TRBV9; CDR3 protein: CASPNKYQETQYF; CDR3 DNA: TGTGCCAGCCCCAACAAGTACCAAGAGACCCAGTACTTC
D gene: TRBD1; clone size: -; J gene: TRBJ2-7; V gene: TRBV2; CDR3 protein: CASRDRGLTNYEQYF; CDR3 DNA: TGTGCCAGCAGGGACAGGGGTCTCACTAACTACGAGCAGTACTTC
D gene: -; clone size: few; J gene: TRBJ2-1; V gene: TRBV18; CDR3 protein: CASSPVGYNEQFF; CDR3 DNA: TGTGCCAGCTCACCCGTGGGCTACAATGAGCAGTTCTTC
D gene: -; clone size: -; J gene: TRBJ1-2; V gene: TRBV15; CDR3 protein: CATSSRSGYTF; CDR3 DNA: TGTGCCACCAGCAGCCGTAGTGGCTACACCTTC
D gene: TRBD2; clone size: -; J gene: TRBJ2-7; V gene: TRBV4-1; CDR3 protein: CASSLLLAGGSYEQYF; CDR3 DNA: TGCGCCAGCAGCCTCCTACTAGCGGGAGGCTCCTACGAGCAGTACTTC
D gene: TRBD1; clone size: -; J gene: TRBJ2-7; V gene: TRBV6-6; CDR3 protein: CASSSPGQGAYEQYF; CDR3 DNA: TGTGCCAGCAGTTCCCCGGGACAGGGGGCTTACGAGCAGTACTTC
D gene: -; clone size: -; J gene: TRBJ2-3; V gene: TRBV13; CDR3 protein: CASSPSLGGAVDTQYF; CDR3 DNA: TGTGCCAGCAGCCCCTCTCTGGGGGGGGCGGTAGATACGCAGTATTTT
D gene: -; clone size: -; J gene: TRBJ2-5; V gene: TRBV5-1; CDR3 protein: CASSLRETQYF; CDR3 DNA: TGCGCCAGCAGCTTGAGAGAGACCCAGTACTTC
D gene: -; clone size: -; J gene: TRBJ2-2; V gene: TRBV28; CDR3 protein: CASSLWGGVAGELFF; CDR3 DNA: TGTGCCAGCAGTTTATGGGGCGGGGTGGCCGGGGAGCTGTTTTTT
D gene: TRBD1; clone size: -; J gene: TRBJ2-5; V gene: TRBV7-2; CDR3 protein: CASSYLGTAQETQYF; CDR3 DNA: TGTGCCAGCAGCTACCTCGGGACAGCCCAAGAGACCCAGTACTTC
D gene: -; clone size: -; J gene: TRBJ1-1; V gene: TRBV12-2; CDR3 protein: CASRLDPPNTEAFF; CDR3 DNA: TGTGCAAGTCGCTTAGACCCGCCGAACACTGAAGCTTTCTTT
D gene: TRBD1; clone size: -; J gene: TRBJ2-7; V gene: TRBV2; CDR3 protein: CASNPGTGVPYEQYF; CDR3 DNA: TGTGCCAGCAATCCGGGGACAGGGGTTCCCTACGAGCAGTACTTC
D gene: -; clone size: -; J gene: TRBJ2-5; V gene: TRBV7-7; CDR3 protein: CASSLAGSGEATQYF; CDR3 DNA: TGTGCTAGCAGCTTAGCTGGATCGGGAGAGGCGACCCAGTACTTC
D gene: TRBD2; clone size: few; J gene: TRBJ2-5; V gene: TRBV28; CDR3 protein: CASSKPGLAETQYF; CDR3 DNA: TGTGCCAGCAGTAAGCCGGGACTAGCGGAGACCCAGTACTTC